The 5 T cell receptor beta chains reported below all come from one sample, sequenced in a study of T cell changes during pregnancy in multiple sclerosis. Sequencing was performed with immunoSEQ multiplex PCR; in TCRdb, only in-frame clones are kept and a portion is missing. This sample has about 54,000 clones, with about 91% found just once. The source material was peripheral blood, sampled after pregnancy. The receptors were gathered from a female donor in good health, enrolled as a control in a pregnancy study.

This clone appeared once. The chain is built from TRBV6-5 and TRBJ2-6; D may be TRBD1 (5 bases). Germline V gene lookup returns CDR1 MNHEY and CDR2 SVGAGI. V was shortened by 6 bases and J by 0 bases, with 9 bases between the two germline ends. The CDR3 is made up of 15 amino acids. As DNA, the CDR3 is TGTGCCAGCAGACTTACAGGCTCTGGGGCCAACGTCCTGACTTTC. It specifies CASRLTGSGANVLTF.

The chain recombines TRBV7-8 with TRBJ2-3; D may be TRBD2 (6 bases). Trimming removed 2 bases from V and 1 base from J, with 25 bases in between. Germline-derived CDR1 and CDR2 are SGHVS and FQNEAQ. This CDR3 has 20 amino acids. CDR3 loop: CASSLFLGRWRDPGTDTQYF. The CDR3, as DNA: TGTGCCAGCAGCTTATTTCTCGGTCGGTGGCGGGATCCGGGCACAGATACGCAGTATTTT. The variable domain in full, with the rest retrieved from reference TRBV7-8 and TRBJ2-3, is GAGVSQSPRYKVAKRGQDVALRCDPISGHVSLFWYQQALGQGPEFLTYFQNEAQLDKSGLPSDRFFAERPEGSVSTLKIQRTQQEDSAVYLCASSLFLGRWRDPGTDTQYFGPGTRLTVL.

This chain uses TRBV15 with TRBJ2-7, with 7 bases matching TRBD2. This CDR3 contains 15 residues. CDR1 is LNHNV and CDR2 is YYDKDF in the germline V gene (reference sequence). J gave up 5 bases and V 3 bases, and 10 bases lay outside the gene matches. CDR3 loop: CATSSDRSGGNEQYF. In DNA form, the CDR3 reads TGTGCCACCAGCAGTGATCGTTCGGGAGGAAACGAGCAGTACTTC. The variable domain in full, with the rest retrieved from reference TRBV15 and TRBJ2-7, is DAMVIQNPRYQVTQFGKPVTLSCSQTLNHNVMYWYQQKSSQAPKLLFHYYDKDFNNEADTPDNFQSRRPNTSFCFLDIRSPGLGDTAMYLCATSSDRSGGNEQYFGPGTRLTVT.

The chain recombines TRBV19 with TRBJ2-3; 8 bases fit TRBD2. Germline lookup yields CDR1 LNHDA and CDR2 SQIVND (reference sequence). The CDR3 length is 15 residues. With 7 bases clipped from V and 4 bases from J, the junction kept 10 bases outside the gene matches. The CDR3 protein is CASTQIGGGADTQYF. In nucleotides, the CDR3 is TGTGCCAGTACACAGATCGGGGGGGGCGCAGATACGCAGTATTTT.

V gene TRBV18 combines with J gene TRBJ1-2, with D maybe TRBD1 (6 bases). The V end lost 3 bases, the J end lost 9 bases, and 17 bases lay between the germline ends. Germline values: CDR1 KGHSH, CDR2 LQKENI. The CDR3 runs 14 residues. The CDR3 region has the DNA TGTGCCAGCTCACCGGGACATACCTTTCCAAGCTACACCTTC. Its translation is CASSPGHTFPSYTF.